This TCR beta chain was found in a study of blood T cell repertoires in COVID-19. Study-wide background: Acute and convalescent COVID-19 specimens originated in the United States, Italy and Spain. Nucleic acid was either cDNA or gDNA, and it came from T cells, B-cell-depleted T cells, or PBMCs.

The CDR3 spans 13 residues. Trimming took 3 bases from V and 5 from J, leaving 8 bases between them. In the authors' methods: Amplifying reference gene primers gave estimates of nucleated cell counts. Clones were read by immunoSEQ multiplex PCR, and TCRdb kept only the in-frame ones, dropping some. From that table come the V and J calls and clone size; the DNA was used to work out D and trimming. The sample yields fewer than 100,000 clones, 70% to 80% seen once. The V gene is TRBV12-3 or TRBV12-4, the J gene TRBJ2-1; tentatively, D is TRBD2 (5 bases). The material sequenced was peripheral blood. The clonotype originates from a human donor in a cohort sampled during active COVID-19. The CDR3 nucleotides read TGTGCCAGCAGTTTGACGCGGGACAATGAGCAGTTCTTC. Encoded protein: CASSLTRDNEQFF.